This TCR beta chain was sequenced for a study of human T cells and chemical hapten exposure. Study in general: A 2 cm by 2 cm inner upper arm patch received 2% DPC for sensitization. Diphenylcyclopropenone, dosed weekly to the scalp, was given to patients throughout the roughly 25-week study.

Whole-study results and caveats: Donors, who had alopecia, may show an immune response that differs from healthy people's.

A note on this clonotype: The target antigen is unknown.

Authors' methods: TCRs per sample had a median of about 100,000 and ranged from roughly 20,000 to 700,000. MiXCR was run by TCRdb on the RACE reads, yielding one entry per CDR3 protein. The V and J calls come from TCRdb's annotation, not from the publication. The table has tens of thousands of distinct CDR3 sequences, about 10% seen once. The time point: patch test 2, 6 weeks after DPC sensitization. Stated treatment: therapeutic diphenylcyclopropenone sensitization with weekly scalp DPC. V dropped 4 bases and J dropped 1; count of bases not matched to a gene: 1. Per germline, CDR1 SGHRS and CDR2 YFSETQ. CDR3 length equals 14 residues.

V gene TRBV5-1 combines with J gene TRBJ2-5; the match to TRBD1 covers 10 bases. The input for sequencing was whole blood, taken in connection with sensitization to the hapten diphenylcyclopropenone (DPC). The clonotype was recovered from a woman aged 50 to 60 with alopecia areata. Some clones in this sample may be carry-over from other donors' samples. CDR3 protein: CASSRTGGQETQYF. The CDR3 nucleotides are TGCGCCAGCAGCCGGACAGGGGGCCAAGAGACCCAGTACTTC.